These 20 T cell receptor beta chains originate from one sample sequenced in a study of molecular identifiers for immune sequencing clone quantification. TCRdb processed the PCR reads anew with MiXCR; each CDR3 protein has one entry. The repertoire holds over 550,000 distinct CDR3 sequences, with around 25% as singletons. The sample taken for sequencing was naive CD8+ T cells from blood, with Jurkat cell RNA spiked in. Subset described: FACS-sorted CD8+CD4-CCR7+CD45RA+ naive T cells. The receptors originated from a human donor in good health. Some libraries in this study had Jurkat cell RNA spiked in.

The chain employs TRBV4-1 and TRBJ1-5; the D gene is possibly TRBD1 (6 bases). The CDR3 has 14 residues. Germline lookup yields CDR1 MGHRA and CDR2 YSYEKL. Between the trimmed V and J ends, which lost 2 bases and 6 bases, there was a span of 11 bases. CDR3 bases: TGCGCCAGCAGCCAAACAGGGATGGGTCAGCCCCAGCATTTT. This gives the protein CASSQTGMGQPQHF.

This clonotype was counted a single time. The chain couples TRBV7-9 to TRBJ2-2; the D gene is possibly TRBD1 (5 bases). V was clipped by 2 bases and J by 4 bases, with 11 bases between them. The CDR3 runs 15 residues. Per the germline V gene, CDR1 is SEHNR and CDR2 is FQNEAQ (reference sequence). CDR3 region: CASSLRQPSTGELFF. The CDR3 DNA is TGTGCCAGCAGCTTAAGACAGCCGAGCACCGGGGAGCTGTTTTTT.

This clonotype has ten or more counts. This rearrangement joins TRBV14 to TRBJ2-5; 7 bases are shared with TRBD1. Germline lookup yields CDR1 SGHDN and CDR2 FVKESK. This CDR3 has 16 amino acids. Trimming removed 0 bases from V and 3 bases from J; junction bases left unmatched: 7. CDR3 sequence reads: CASSQERTGPKETQYF. Written as DNA, the CDR3 is TGTGCCAGCAGCCAAGAACGGACAGGTCCAAAAGAGACCCAGTACTTC.

This clonotype was seen many times. The CDR3 coding sequence is TGTGCCAGCAGTGATCCGAGACAGGGAAACACCATATATTTT. Translating gives CASSDPRQGNTIYF. The chain carries TRBV25-1 and TRBJ1-3; the D gene is possibly TRBD1 (5 bases). The CDR3 length is 14 residues. Germline CDR1 and CDR2: MGHDK and SYGVNS. V lost 3 bases and J lost 4, with 10 bases in between.

This chain uses TRBV29-1 with TRBJ2-3; D might be TRBD1 or TRBD2, each matching 5 bases. This CDR3 comprises 12 residues. The germline V gene has CDR1 SQVTM and CDR2 ANQGSEA. V gave up 3 bases and J gave up 6 bases, with 10 bases separating them. CDR3 protein: CSVEIWGDTQYF. The DNA for the CDR3 is TGCAGCGTTGAGATATGGGGGGATACGCAGTATTTT.

This clonotype was seen ten or more times. This sequence joins TRBV7-9 and TRBJ2-7, with TRBD1 as a possible D gene (5 bases). This CDR3 comprises 14 residues. V lost 0 bases to trimming and J lost 3 bases, with 9 bases between them. Germline CDR1 reads SEHNR; CDR2 reads FQNEAQ (reference sequence). The chain's CDR3 is CASSLAGQDYEQYF. CDR3 DNA sequence: TGTGCCAGCAGCTTAGCGGGGCAGGACTACGAGCAGTACTTC. The variable domain in full, completed from reference TRBV7-9 and TRBJ2-7, reads DTGVSQNPRHKITKRGQNVTFRCDPISEHNRLYWYRQTLGQGPEFLTYFQNEAQLEKSRLLSDRFSAERPKGSFSTLEIQRTEQGDSAMYLCASSLAGQDYEQYFGPGTRLTVT.

This clonotype was recorded many times. The chain has TRBV7-9 and TRBJ2-3, with D uncertain. Per germline, CDR1 SEHNR and CDR2 FQNEAQ (reference sequence). V was cut by 5 bases and J by 6 bases, with 6 bases left in between. The CDR3 spans 11 residues. CDR3 coding DNA: TGTGCCAGCAGCCCCACCGATACGCAGTATTTT. This translates into CASSPTDTQYF.

Concerning this clonotype: The junction does not match germline at one end; this may be a read error. CDR3 sequence reads: CAGSAQENNEQFF. The CDR3 bases are TGTGCCGGCAGTGCGCAGGAGAACAATGAGCAGTTCTTC. This chain connects TRBV6-1 to TRBJ2-1, with no clear D. The CDR3 has 13 residues. Per the germline V gene, CDR1 is MNHNS and CDR2 is SASEGT.

This clonotype was picked up many times. The rearrangement joins TRBV7-2 to TRBJ2-3; 9 bases agree with TRBD1. Germline V CDR1 and CDR2: SGHTA, FQGNSA. This CDR3 is 16 amino acids long. After removal of 6 bases from V and 3 bases from J, the junction contained 10 bases not matched to a gene. DNA for the CDR3: TGTGCCAGCAGGGACCGGGACAGGGATAGTACAGATACGCAGTATTTT. It codes for CASRDRDRDSTDTQYF.

In this sample, this clonotype turned up many times. The V and J genes are TRBV12-3 or TRBV12-4 and TRBJ1-1; D not certain. V lost 5 bases, J lost 4 bases, and 14 bases lay in between. The CDR3 consists of 14 residues. CDR3 sequence: CASSTAWSGTEAFF. The CDR3 nucleotides are TGTGCCAGCAGTACAGCCTGGTCCGGCACTGAAGCTTTCTTT.

This clonotype has a handful of counts. The genes are TRBV19 and TRBJ1-5, with a possible D match to TRBD1 (5 bases). The CDR3 has 13 residues. Trimming shortened V by 7 bases and J by 7 bases, and 14 bases separated the two germline ends. Looked up from germline, CDR1 is LNHDA and CDR2 is SQIVND (reference sequence). The CDR3 sequence: CASKEGVRQPQHF. In DNA, the CDR3 is TGTGCCAGTAAGGAAGGGGTAAGACAGCCCCAGCATTTT.

In this sample, this clonotype turned up many times. The V and J genes are TRBV20-1 and TRBJ2-2, with D possibly matching TRBD1 (7 bases). The V gene lost 0 bases and the J gene lost 6 bases, with 14 bases spanning the gap. The CDR3 sequence is 15 residues long. Looked up from germline, CDR1 is DFQATT and CDR2 is SNEGSKA (reference sequence). CDR3 in amino acids: CSARDTGEVSGELFF. The CDR3 DNA is TGCAGTGCTAGAGATACAGGGGAGGTTTCCGGGGAGCTGTTTTTT.

For this clonotype: Because the CDR3 is missing its conserved closing phenylalanine or tryptophan, this is likely a read error. Because the CDR3's place on the DNA is in doubt, the DNA is left out and the CDR3 is given as listed by TCRdb. This CDR3 is CASSSFDGEETQYI. The rearrangement links TRBV7-3 to TRBJ2-3. The CDR3 spans 14 residues, counting both ends. The germline CDR1 and CDR2 sequences are SGHTA and FQGTGA.

This clonotype was picked up many times. This chain connects TRBV9 to TRBJ2-7, with 10 bases matching TRBD2. This CDR3 is 16 amino acids long. Germline V gives CDR1 SGDLS, CDR2 YYNGEE. Trimming took 4 bases from V and 5 from J; bases not matched to a gene: 12. DNA of the CDR3: TGTGCCAGCAGCAGAAGCCCGGGACTAGCGTTCGACGAGCAGTACTTC. Protein: CASSRSPGLAFDEQYF.

On this clonotype itself: This sequence may be a read error, since a much larger clone differs from it by one base. The chain is built from TRBV4-3 and TRBJ2-7, with 9 bases identical to TRBD1. Germline CDR1 is LGHNA and CDR2 is YSLEER. The CDR3 totals 15 residues. The CDR3 DNA sequence: TGCGCCAGCGGCCAAGCCCGGGACAGGGTATCCGAGCAGTACTTC. Amino acids: CASGQARDRVSEQYF.

Comment on this clonotype: This sequence may be a read error, since a much larger clone differs from it by one base. The CDR3 does not end in the conserved phenylalanine or tryptophan, so this is likely a read error. This chain links TRBV5-1 with TRBJ1-1, with D uncertain. V lost 7 bases, J lost 5 bases, and 12 bases lay in between. This CDR3 contains 12 residues. The germline CDR1 and CDR2 sequences are SGHRS and YFSETQ. The CDR3 spells CASGVSETEAFL. DNA of the CDR3: TGCGCCAGCGGAGTAAGTGAAACTGAAGCTTTCCTT.

The chain recombines TRBV7-9 with TRBJ1-2, with 9 bases lining up with TRBD1. The CDR3 spans 15 residues. CDR1 is SEHNR, CDR2 FQNEAQ, per germline (reference sequence). Germline trimming cut 2 bases from V and 1 base from J; bases unmatched to any gene: 2. The CDR3 spells CASSLWDRDNYGYTF. The CDR3 DNA follows: TGTGCCAGCAGCTTATGGGACAGGGATAACTATGGCTACACCTTC.

As for this clonotype: Compared with germline, one end of the junction differs, possibly owing to a read error. The chain couples TRBV29-1 to TRBJ2-3, with TRBD2 matching 10 bases. Germline-derived CDR1 and CDR2 are SQVTM and ANQGSEA. This CDR3 comprises 16 residues. CDR3 sequence (DNA): TGCGGCGTTGAAGAGTGGCTAGCGGGGGAGGGAGATACGCAGTATTTT. It specifies CGVEEWLAGEGDTQYF.

This chain joins TRBV27 and TRBJ2-7; TRBD2 matches 7 bases. V lost 0 bases to trimming and J lost 2 bases; unmatched junction nucleotides: 4. The CDR3 extends over 15 amino acids. Germline assignment: CDR1 MNHEY and CDR2 SMNVEV (reference sequence). CDR3 coding DNA: TGTGCCAGCAGTTTATCGAGCGGGGAGGCCTACGAGCAGTACTTC. Encoded protein: CASSLSSGEAYEQYF.

The table lists this clonotype with many counts. The chain recombines TRBV27 with TRBJ2-7, with 10 positions matching TRBD1. This CDR3 spans 15 amino acids. Germline V gene lookup returns CDR1 MNHEY and CDR2 SMNVEV (reference sequence). V shed 3 bases and J 2 bases; nucleotides not matched to a gene: 4. CDR3 DNA: TGTGCCAGCAGTTTGTCTGGACAGGGGGCCTACGAGCAGTACTTC. The encoded protein is CASSLSGQGAYEQYF.